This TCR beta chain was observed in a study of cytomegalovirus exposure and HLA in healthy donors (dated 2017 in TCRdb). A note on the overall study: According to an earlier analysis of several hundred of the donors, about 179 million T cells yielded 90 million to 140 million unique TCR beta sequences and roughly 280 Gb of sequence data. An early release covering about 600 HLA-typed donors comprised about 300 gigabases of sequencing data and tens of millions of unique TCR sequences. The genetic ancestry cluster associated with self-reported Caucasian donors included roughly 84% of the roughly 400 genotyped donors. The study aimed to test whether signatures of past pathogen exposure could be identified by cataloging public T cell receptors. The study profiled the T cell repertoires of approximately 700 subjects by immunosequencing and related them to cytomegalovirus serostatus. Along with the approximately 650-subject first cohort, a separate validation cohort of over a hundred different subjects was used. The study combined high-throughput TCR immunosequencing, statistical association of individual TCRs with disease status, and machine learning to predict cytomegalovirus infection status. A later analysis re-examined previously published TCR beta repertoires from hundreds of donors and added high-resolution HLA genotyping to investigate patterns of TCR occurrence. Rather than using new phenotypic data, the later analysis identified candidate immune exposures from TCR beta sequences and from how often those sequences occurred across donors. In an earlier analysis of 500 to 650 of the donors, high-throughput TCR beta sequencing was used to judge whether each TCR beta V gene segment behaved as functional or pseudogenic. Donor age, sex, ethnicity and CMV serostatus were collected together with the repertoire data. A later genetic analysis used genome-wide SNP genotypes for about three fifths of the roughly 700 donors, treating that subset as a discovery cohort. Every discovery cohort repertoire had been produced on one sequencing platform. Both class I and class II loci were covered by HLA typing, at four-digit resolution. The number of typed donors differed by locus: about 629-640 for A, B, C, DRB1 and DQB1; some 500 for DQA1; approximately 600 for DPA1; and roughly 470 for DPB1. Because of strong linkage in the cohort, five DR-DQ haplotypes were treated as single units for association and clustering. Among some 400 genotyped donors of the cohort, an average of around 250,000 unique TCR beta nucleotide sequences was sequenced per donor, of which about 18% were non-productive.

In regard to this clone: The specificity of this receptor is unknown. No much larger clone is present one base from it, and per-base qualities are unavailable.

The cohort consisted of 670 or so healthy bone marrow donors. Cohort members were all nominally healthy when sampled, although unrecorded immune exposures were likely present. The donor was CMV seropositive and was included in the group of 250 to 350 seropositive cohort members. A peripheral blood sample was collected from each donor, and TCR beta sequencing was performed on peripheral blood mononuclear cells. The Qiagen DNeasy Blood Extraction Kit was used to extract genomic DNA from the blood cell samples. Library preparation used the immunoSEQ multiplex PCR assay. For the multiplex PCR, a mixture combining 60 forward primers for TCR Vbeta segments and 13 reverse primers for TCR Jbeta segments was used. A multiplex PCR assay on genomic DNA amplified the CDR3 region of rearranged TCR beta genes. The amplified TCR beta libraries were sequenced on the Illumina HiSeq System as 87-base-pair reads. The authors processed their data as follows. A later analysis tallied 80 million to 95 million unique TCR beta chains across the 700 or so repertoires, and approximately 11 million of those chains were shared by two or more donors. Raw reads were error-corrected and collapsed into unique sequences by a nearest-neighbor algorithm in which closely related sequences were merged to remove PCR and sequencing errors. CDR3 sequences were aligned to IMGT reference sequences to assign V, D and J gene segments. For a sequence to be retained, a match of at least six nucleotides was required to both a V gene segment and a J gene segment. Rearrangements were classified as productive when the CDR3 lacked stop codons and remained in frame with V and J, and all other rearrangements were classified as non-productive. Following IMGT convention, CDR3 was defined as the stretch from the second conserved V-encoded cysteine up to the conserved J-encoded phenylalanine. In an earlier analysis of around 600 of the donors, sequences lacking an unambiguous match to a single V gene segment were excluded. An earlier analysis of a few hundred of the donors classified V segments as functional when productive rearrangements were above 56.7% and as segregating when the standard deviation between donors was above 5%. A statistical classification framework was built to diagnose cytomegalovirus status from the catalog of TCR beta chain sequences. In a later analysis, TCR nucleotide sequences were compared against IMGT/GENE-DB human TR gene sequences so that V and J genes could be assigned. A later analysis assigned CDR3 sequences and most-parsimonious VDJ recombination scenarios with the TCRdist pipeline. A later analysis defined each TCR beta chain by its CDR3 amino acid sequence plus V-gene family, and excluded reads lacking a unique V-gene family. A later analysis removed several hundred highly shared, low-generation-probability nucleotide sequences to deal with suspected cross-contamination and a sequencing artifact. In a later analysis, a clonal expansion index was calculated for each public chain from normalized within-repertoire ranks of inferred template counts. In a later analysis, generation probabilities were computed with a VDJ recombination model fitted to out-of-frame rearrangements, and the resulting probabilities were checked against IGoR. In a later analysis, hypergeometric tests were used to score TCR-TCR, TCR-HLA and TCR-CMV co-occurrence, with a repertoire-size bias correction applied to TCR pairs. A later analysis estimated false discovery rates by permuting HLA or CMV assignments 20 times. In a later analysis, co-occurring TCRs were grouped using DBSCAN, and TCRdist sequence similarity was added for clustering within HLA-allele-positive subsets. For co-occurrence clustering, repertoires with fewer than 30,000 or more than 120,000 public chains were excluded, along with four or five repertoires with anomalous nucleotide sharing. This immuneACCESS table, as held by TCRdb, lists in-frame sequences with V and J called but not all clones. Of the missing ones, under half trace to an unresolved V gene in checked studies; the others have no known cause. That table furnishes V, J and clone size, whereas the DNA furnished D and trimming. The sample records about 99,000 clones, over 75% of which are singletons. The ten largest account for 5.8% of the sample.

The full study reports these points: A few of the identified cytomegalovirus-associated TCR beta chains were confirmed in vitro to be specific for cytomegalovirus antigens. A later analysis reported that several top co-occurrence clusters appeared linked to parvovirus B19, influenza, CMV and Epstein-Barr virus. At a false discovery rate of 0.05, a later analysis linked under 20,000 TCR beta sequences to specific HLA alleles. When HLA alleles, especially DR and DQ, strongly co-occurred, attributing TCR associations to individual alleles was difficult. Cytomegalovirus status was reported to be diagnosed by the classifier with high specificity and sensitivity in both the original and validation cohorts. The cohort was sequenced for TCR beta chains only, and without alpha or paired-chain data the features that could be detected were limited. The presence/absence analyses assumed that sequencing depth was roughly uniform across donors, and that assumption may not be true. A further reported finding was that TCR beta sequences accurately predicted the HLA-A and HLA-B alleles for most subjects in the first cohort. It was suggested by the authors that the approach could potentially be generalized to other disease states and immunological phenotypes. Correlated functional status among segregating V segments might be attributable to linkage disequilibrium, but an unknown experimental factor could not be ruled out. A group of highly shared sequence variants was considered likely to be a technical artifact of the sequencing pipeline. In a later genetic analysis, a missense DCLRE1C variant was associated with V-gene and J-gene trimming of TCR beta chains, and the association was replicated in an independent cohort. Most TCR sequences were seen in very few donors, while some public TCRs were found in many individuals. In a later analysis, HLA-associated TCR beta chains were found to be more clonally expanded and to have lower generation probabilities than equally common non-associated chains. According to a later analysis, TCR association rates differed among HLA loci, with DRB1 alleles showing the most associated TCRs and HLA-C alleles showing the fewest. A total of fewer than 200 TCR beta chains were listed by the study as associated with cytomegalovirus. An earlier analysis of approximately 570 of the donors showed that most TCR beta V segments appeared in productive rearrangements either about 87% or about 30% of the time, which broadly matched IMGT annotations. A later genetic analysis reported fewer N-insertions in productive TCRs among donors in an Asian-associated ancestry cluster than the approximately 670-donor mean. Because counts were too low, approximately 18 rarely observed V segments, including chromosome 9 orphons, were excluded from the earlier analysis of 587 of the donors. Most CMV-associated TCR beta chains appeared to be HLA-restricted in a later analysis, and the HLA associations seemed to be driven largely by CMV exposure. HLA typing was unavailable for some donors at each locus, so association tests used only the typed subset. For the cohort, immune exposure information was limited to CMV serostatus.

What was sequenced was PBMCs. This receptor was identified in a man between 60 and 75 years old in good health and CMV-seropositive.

The CDR3 here reads CATSRAAPPKGLAGIYEQYF. The sequenced DNA is TGTGCCACCAGCAGGGCTGCGCCCCCGAAAGGACTAGCGGGGATCTACGAGCAGTACTTC. The chain is assembled from TRBV15 and TRBJ2-7; 12 bases in between match TRBD2. The germline V gene encodes CDR1 LNHNV and CDR2 YYDKDF (reference sequence). V is trimmed back by 3 bases and J by 3 bases, and the junction contains 18 bases that no gene match accounts for. The CDR3 numbers 20 residues from cysteine through phenylalanine. The retained sequence is limited to the CDR3, 60 bases, with the frame set at the first base.